Following are 10 T cell receptor beta chains from one sample sequenced in a study of chemoradiotherapy in HPV16-positive cancers. The data were produced by immunoSEQ multiplex PCR, yet TCRdb's version contains in-frame clones alone and is incomplete. The sample consists of more than 8,000 clones, more than 75% of them appearing once. This material was obtained from a patient who underwent chemoradiotherapy. These receptors originate from a human donor with HPV-associated anogenital cancer.

The rearrangement joins TRBV6-1 to TRBJ1-5; 8 bases are a match to TRBD1. The J segment lost 0 bases and the V segment lost 4 bases, leaving 8 bases of the junction unmatched. The length of the CDR3 is 17 residues. CDR1 is MNHNS and CDR2 is SASEGT in the germline V gene. The CDR3 reads CASSVLDRAYSNQPQHF. CDR3 DNA: TGTGCCAGCAGTGTTTTGGACAGGGCCTATAGCAATCAGCCCCAGCATTTT.

The gene calls are TRBV7-9 and TRBJ1-2; D not certain. The length of the CDR3 is 12 residues. Germline V gives CDR1 SEHNR, CDR2 FQNEAQ (reference sequence). Deletions cut 3 bases from V and 7 bases from J, with 9 bases between. The CDR3 DNA reads TGTGCCAGCAGCTTTAGCTTCCTTGGCTACACCTTC. This sequence encodes CASSFSFLGYTF.

The chain couples TRBV7-9 to TRBJ1-1; D not resolved. The CDR3 length is 13 residues. Germline CDR1 reads SEHNR; CDR2 reads FQNEAQ (reference sequence). As DNA, the CDR3 is TGTGCGAGCGCTTGGGCAGGAAACACTGAAGCTTTCTTT. Translation gives CASAWAGNTEAFF. The variable domain in full, with the rest retrieved from reference TRBV7-9 and TRBJ1-1, is DTGVSQNPRHKITKRGQNVTFRCDPISEHNRLYWYRQTLGQGPEFLTYFQNEAQLEKSRLLSDRFSAERPKGSFSTLEIQRTEQGDSAMYLCASAWAGNTEAFFGQGTRLTVV.

The chain is built from TRBV9 and TRBJ1-3; tentative D call: TRBD1 (6 bases). Trimming left V 0 bases short and J 0 bases short, with 13 bases between. Germline V gives CDR1 SGDLS, CDR2 YYNGEE. The CDR3 extends over 17 amino acids. The CDR3 DNA is TGTGCCAGCAGCGTAGCTCACGGGGGCTCCTCTGGAAACACCATATATTTT. This codes for CASSVAHGGSSGNTIYF.

This chain links TRBV7-8 with TRBJ1-3; 9 nucleotides match TRBD1. The ends lost 5 bases at V and 15 bases at J; junction bases unmatched: 11. Germline V gives CDR1 SGHVS, CDR2 FQNEAQ. CDR3 length equals 13 residues. CDR3 residues: CASSPTQGARQYF. The CDR3 bases are TGTGCCAGCAGCCCCACACAGGGGGCTAGGCAATATTTT.

The rearrangement joins TRBV29-1 to TRBJ2-7; the D is unclear. Germline CDR1 reads SQVTM; CDR2 reads ANQGSEA. This CDR3 has 15 amino acids. V lost 2 bases, J lost 7 bases, and 21 bases lay in between. The CDR3 is CSVEPPLGRFGEQYF. The CDR3 DNA sequence: TGCAGCGTTGAACCGCCTCTGGGCCGCTTCGGGGAGCAGTACTTC.

This clone has a single count. CDR3 region: CASSIRGPNEKLFF. The CDR3 DNA follows: TGTGCCAGCAGCATCAGGGGGCCCAATGAAAAACTGTTTTTT. This rearrangement joins TRBV7-6 to TRBJ1-4; 8 bases map to TRBD1. CDR3 size: 14 residues. V shed 5 bases and J 5 bases; nucleotides not matched to a gene: 4. Germline loops: CDR1 SGHVS, CDR2 FNYEAQ.

The rearrangement joins TRBV10-3 to TRBJ1-2; D is ambiguous. CDR1 and CDR2 from the germline V gene are ENHRY and SYGVKD. This CDR3 is 15 amino acids long. Trimming pared 2 bases from V and 4 bases from J, leaving 14 bases between. The CDR3 sequence: CAISEPTLAVYGYTF. The CDR3, as DNA: TGTGCCATCAGTGAGCCAACCTTGGCTGTCTATGGCTACACCTTC.

The V and J genes are TRBV29-1 and TRBJ1-1, with 7 bases fitting TRBD1. Trimming took 6 bases from V and 4 from J; bases not matched to a gene: 5. Germline V gives CDR1 SQVTM, CDR2 ANQGSEA. This CDR3 has 12 amino acids. CDR3 loop: CSVRQGGTEAFF. The DNA for the CDR3 is TGCAGCGTAAGACAGGGCGGCACTGAAGCTTTCTTT. The full variable domain, in which reference TRBV29-1 and TRBJ1-1 provide the parts outside the CDR3, is SAVISQKPSRDICQRGTSLTIQCQVDSQVTMMFWYRQQPGQSLTLIATANQGSEATYESGFVIDKFPISRPNLTFSTLTVSNMSPEDSSIYLCSVRQGGTEAFFGQGTRLTVV.

CDR3 nucleotides: TGTGCCAGCAGCTCACTGACAGGCGATTCTAAACTGTTTTTT. Translated, it gives CASSSLTGDSKLFF. The rearrangement uses TRBV7-9 and TRBJ1-4, with D maybe TRBD1 (6 bases). The CDR3 sequence is 14 residues long. CDR1 SEHNR and CDR2 FQNEAQ come from the germline V gene (reference sequence). Trimming shortened V by 4 bases and J by 11 bases, and 17 bases separated the two germline ends.